This T cell receptor beta chain stems from a study of T-cell reconstitution after alpha-beta-depleted transplantation in children. The CDR3 spans 15 residues. Unique molecular identifiers were incorporated during preparation of the TCRbeta library. TCRdb called the PCR reads again in MiXCR, with one record for every CDR3 protein. The table has 250,000 to 400,000 distinct CDR3 sequences, about a quarter seen once. Study-level points and caveats: Several hundred expanded graft clones reportedly gave rise to the alpha-beta T cells present about two months after transplant. After transplant, high TCRbeta diversity at day 60 in some patients arose from surviving recipient T cells and thymic progenitors. T-cell counts and diversity at one year post-transplant came mainly from newly produced T cells.

This clonotype was observed a few times. Its antigen remains unknown. The gene calls are TRBV21-1 and TRBJ1-6; TRBD1 is taken as the D call from the table, unchecked against the DNA. TRBV21-1 is a pseudogene locus. This TCR came from a male patient younger than 18 who had a stem cell transplant for acute lymphoblastic leukemia, so the T cells may come from the graft donor. This material consisted of PBMCs, mostly from graft donor cells, taken 180 days after TCRalphabeta/CD19-depleted stem cell transplant. CDR3 coding DNA: TGTGCCAGCAGCAAGGGGAGAGACAGAAATTCACCCCTCCACTTT. Its protein is CASSKGRDRNSPLHF.